The next 16 T cell receptor beta chains were all read from a single sample in a study of blood T cell repertoires in COVID-19. Generated by immunoSEQ multiplex PCR, the TCRdb table keeps only in-frame clones and is missing some. The sample shows 200,000 to 250,000 clones, approximately 86% of them seen only once. Sequenced material: peripheral blood. The receptor source for this set is a young woman with COVID-19, enrolled during active disease.

The V call is TRBV5-6, the J call TRBJ1-6, with 8 bases that match TRBD1. V lost 0 bases and J lost 8; bases outside the gene matches: 4. Germline V CDR1 and CDR2: SGHDT, YYEEEE. The CDR3 totals 15 residues. Here the CDR3 DNA reads TGTGCCAGCAGCTTGGTTCCGACAGGGGATTCACCCCTCCACTTT. It translates to CASSLVPTGDSPLHF.

This rearrangement joins TRBV5-1 to TRBJ1-4; TRBD1 might be the D (6 bases). There are 18 residues in the CDR3. Germline values: CDR1 SGHRS, CDR2 YFSETQ. V was shortened by 0 bases and J by 5 bases, with 20 bases between the two germline ends. Here the CDR3 reads CASSLGGGARSPNEKLFF. The CDR3 DNA reads TGCGCCAGCAGCTTGGGTGGGGGGGCGCGGAGTCCCAATGAAAAACTGTTTTTT. Full variable domain (missing parts from reference TRBV5-1 and TRBJ1-4): KAGVTQTPRYLIKTRGQQVTLSCSPISGHRSVSWYQQTPGQGLQFLFEYFSETQRNKGNFPGRFSGRQFSNSRSEMNVSTLELGDSALYLCASSLGGGARSPNEKLFFGSGTQLSVL.

This chain links TRBV30 with TRBJ2-5; 9 bases agree with TRBD2. Germline V gene lookup returns CDR1 GTSNPN and CDR2 SVGIG (reference sequence). The CDR3 is made up of 14 amino acids. The V and J ends lost 1 base and 5 bases, in that order; junction bases with no gene match: 5. DNA of the CDR3: TGTGCCTGGAGTGAAGGCGGGGGGGCGGAGACCCAGTACTTC. It codes for CAWSEGGGAETQYF.

The chain combines TRBV20-1 with TRBJ2-2; 13 positions agree with TRBD2. Germline V gene data show CDR1 as DFQATT and CDR2 as SNEGSKA (reference sequence). The V and J ends lost 4 bases and 3 bases, in that order; junction bases with no gene match: 5. The CDR3 spans 16 residues. For the CDR3, the DNA is TGCAGTGCTACTGAACTAGCGGGAGGGGACACCGGGGAGCTGTTTTTT. Its protein is CSATELAGGDTGELFF.

The chain recombines TRBV5-1 with TRBJ2-5; 9 nucleotides align to TRBD2. The CDR3 has 15 amino acids. Germline V gives CDR1 SGHRS, CDR2 YFSETQ. V trimming: 2 bases; J trimming: 3 bases; junction bases outside the gene matches: 5. CDR3 sequence reads: CASSLVLAGEETQYF. CDR3 in DNA: TGCGCCAGCAGCTTAGTATTAGCGGGGGAAGAGACCCAGTACTTC.

The gene calls are TRBV7-3 and TRBJ2-3; possible D gene TRBD2, 6 bases. The CDR3 covers 17 residues. Germline CDR1 and CDR2: SGHTA and FQGTGA. V lost 6 bases, J lost 2 bases, and 21 bases lay in between. CDR3: CASSQRSQRADTDTQYF. CDR3 bases: TGTGCCAGCAGTCAACGGAGCCAGCGGGCGGACACAGATACGCAGTATTTT. Full variable domain (remainder filled in from reference TRBV7-3 and TRBJ2-3): GAGVSQTPSNKVTEKGKYVELRCDPISGHTALYWYRQSLGQGPEFLIYFQGTGAADDSGLPNDRFFAVRPEGSVSTLKIQRTERGDSAVYLCASSQRSQRADTDTQYFGPGTRLTVL.

This clone showed up just a few times. The V call is TRBV7-9, the J call TRBJ1-6; TRBD1 matches at 9 bases. Trimming at V came to 5 bases and at J to 8 bases, leaving 13 bases not matched to a gene. Per germline, CDR1 SEHNR and CDR2 FQNEAQ (reference sequence). The length of the CDR3 is 17 residues. The CDR3 here is CASSTGTGLSYDSPLHF. The CDR3 nucleotides are TGTGCCAGCAGCACCGGGACAGGGTTATCCTACGATTCACCCCTCCACTTT.

The chain combines TRBV3-1 (or the pseudogene TRBV3-2) with TRBJ1-2; 9 positions match TRBD1. CDR1 and CDR2 from the germline V gene are LGHDT and YNNKEL (reference sequence). V gave up 6 bases and J gave up 2 bases; unmatched junction bases: 4. There are 14 residues in the CDR3. The CDR3 coding sequence is TGTGCCAGCAGGGACAGGGGATTGAACTATGGCTACACCTTC. Residues: CASRDRGLNYGYTF.

V gene TRBV7-2 combines with J gene TRBJ2-2; weak D call: TRBD1 (6 bases). This CDR3 is 14 amino acids long. Germline loops: CDR1 SGHTA, CDR2 FQGNSA. Trimming removed 2 bases at V and 7 bases at J, with 11 bases between. The DNA of the CDR3 is TGTGCCAGCAGCTTAATGGGGGCAGGCGGGGAGCTGTTTTTT. This sequence encodes CASSLMGAGGELFF.

The chain uses TRBV9 and TRBJ1-1, with 9 bases that match TRBD1. Unmatched junction bases numbered 6, after V lost 4 bases and J lost 5 bases. The CDR3 loop spans 14 amino acids. Germline CDR1 is SGDLS and CDR2 is YYNGEE. The CDR3 DNA sequence: TGTGCCAGCAGCCGACAGGACAGGGGTACTGAAGCTTTCTTT. Amino acids: CASSRQDRGTEAFF. The full variable domain, rest sourced from reference TRBV9 and TRBJ1-1, is DSGVTQTPKHLITATGQRVTLRCSPRSGDLSVYWYQQSLDQGLQFLIQYYNGEERAKGNILERFSAQQFPDLHSELNLSSLELGDSALYFCASSRQDRGTEAFFGQGTRLTVV.

The V call is TRBV18, the J call TRBJ2-5, with a tentative D call TRBD1 (5 bases). V lost 1 base and J 4 bases, leaving 13 bases between the germline ends. The CDR3 contains 15 residues. CDR1 is KGHSH, CDR2 LQKENI, per germline. DNA for the CDR3: TGTGCCAGCTCACCACGGGTACAGGCCGGAGAGACCCAGTACTTC. Residues: CASSPRVQAGETQYF.

Remarks on this clone: Distinct nucleotide sequences in the sample also encode this CDR3. The chain couples TRBV27 to TRBJ2-7, with TRBD1 matching over 8 bases. This CDR3 has 14 amino acids. The trim removed 5 bases at V and 2 bases at J, leaving 5 bases unmatched. Looked up from germline, CDR1 is MNHEY and CDR2 is SMNVEV (reference sequence). The CDR3 is CASSLGQGPYEQYF. CDR3 nucleotide sequence: TGTGCCAGCAGTCTCGGACAGGGCCCCTACGAGCAGTACTTC.

In its sample, this clone was seen once. This chain uses TRBV18 with TRBJ1-1; D ambiguous. V was pared by 2 bases and J by 2 bases, with 9 bases between. Germline CDR1 is KGHSH and CDR2 is LQKENI. This CDR3 spans 14 amino acids. CDR3 DNA: TGTGCCAGCTCACCAAACCAGGTTAACACTGAAGCTTTCTTT. Its protein product is CASSPNQVNTEAFF.

This chain links TRBV7-9 with TRBJ2-2; 12 bases line up with TRBD1. The CDR3 has 16 residues. Trimming took 4 bases from V and 7 from J; bases not matched to a gene: 7. Germline V gene lookup returns CDR1 SEHNR and CDR2 FQNEAQ (reference sequence). CDR3: CASSSGTGGFGGELFF. In DNA form, the CDR3 reads TGTGCCAGCAGCTCCGGGACAGGGGGCTTTGGCGGGGAGCTGTTTTTT.

This chain connects TRBV7-3 to TRBJ2-5, with 7 bases aligning to TRBD1. The CDR3 has 13 amino acids. Germline assignment: CDR1 SGHTA and CDR2 FQGTGA. V lost 5 bases and J lost 6; bases outside the gene matches: 6. The CDR3 coding sequence is TGTGCCAGCAGCCCGCCAGGGGGTAAGACCCAGTACTTC. Translation gives CASSPPGGKTQYF.

The rearrangement links TRBV6-5 to TRBJ2-3, with 7 bases aligning to TRBD1. CDR1 MNHEY and CDR2 SVGAGI come from the germline V gene. After removal of 6 bases from V and 0 bases from J, the junction contained 3 bases not matched to a gene. CDR3 length: 14 residues. The CDR3: CASSRRGSTDTQYF. DNA for the CDR3: TGTGCCAGCAGCCGCAGGGGGAGCACAGATACGCAGTATTTT.